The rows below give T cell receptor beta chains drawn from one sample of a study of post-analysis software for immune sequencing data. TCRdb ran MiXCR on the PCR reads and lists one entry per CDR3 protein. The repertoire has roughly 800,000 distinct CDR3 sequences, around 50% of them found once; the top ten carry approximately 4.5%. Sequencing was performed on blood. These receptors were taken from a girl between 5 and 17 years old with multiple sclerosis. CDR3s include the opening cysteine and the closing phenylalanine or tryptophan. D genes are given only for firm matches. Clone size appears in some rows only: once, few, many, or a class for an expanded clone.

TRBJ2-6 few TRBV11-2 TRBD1 TGTGCCAGCAGCGCAGGGGGTGGGGCCAACGTCCTGACTTTC CASSAGGGANVLTF
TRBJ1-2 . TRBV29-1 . TGCAGCCCCTTCGGGGATGAAGAAGGCTACACCTTC CSPFGDEEGYTF
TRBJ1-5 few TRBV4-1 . TGCGCCAGCAGCCCCGGCCAGGGCTCTATGCGCAATCAGCCCCAGCATTTT CASSPGQGSMRNQPQHF
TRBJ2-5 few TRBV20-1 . TGCAGTGCTAGTAAGGGGGGAGAGACCCAGTACTTC CSASKGGETQYF
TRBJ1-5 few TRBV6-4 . TGTGCCAGCAGGAAGAGGGATAATCAGCCCCAGCATTTT CASRKRDNQPQHF
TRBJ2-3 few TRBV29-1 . TGCAGCCTCCGGATCAGCAGCACAGATACGCAGTATTTT CSLRISSTDTQYF
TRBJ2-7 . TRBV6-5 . TGTGCCAGCAGTTACTCGAGCCTACAGTACTTC CASSYSSLQYF
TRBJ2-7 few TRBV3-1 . TGTGCCAGCAGCCAAGGGTGGAAGAGGACAACCTACGAGCAGTACTTC CASSQGWKRTTYEQYF
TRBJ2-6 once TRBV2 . TGTGCCAGCAGCGAAAGGCGGCAGGGGAATGGGGCCAACGTCCTGACTTTC CASSERRQGNGANVLTF
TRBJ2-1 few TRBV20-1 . TGCAGTGCCGTCGGTAGCGGAGCTTACAATGAGCAGTTCTTC CSAVGSGAYNEQFF
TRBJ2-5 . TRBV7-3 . TGTGCCAGCTCCCCTCAAACCATAGAGACCCAGTACTTC CASSPQTIETQYF
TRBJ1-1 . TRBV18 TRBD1 TGTGCCAGCTCACCTCGACAGGGCTACACTGAAGCTTTCTTT CASSPRQGYTEAFF
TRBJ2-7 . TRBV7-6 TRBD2 TGTGCCAGCAGCATCCATAGCGGGGACACCGGCTCCTACGAGCAGTACTTC CASSIHSGDTGSYEQYF
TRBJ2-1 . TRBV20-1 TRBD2 TGCAGTGCTCGTCGAGGTAGCGGGACCCTTAGTGAGCAGTTCTTC CSARRGSGTLSEQFF
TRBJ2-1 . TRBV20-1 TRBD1 TGCAGTGCCCCGGGACAGGGGTCTAATGAGCAGTTCTTC CSAPGQGSNEQFF
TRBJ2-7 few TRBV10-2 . TGCGCCAGCAGTACTACTAACTACGAGCAGTACTTC CASSTTNYEQYF
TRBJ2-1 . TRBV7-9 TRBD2 TGTGTCAGCAGCTTGGATCATAGCGGGGGCCTTATGGATGAGCAGTTCTTC CVSSLDHSGGLMDEQFF
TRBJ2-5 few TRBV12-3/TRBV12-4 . TGTGCTACAAAGGGAGACCAAGAGACCCAGTACTTC CATKGDQETQYF
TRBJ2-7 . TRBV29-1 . TGCAGCGTAACCCGGGACATCCCCTACGAGCAGTACTTC CSVTRDIPYEQYF
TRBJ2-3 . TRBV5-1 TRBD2 TGCGCCAGCAGCTTGAGCGTGGGACTAGGGACTTCAGATACGCAGTATTTT CASSLSVGLGTSDTQYF
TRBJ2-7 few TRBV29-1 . TGCAGCGTTGGTTCCTACCTACCGTACGAGCAGTACTTC CSVGSYLPYEQYF
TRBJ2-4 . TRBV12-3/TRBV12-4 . TGTGCCAGCAGTTTAGCGCCAGCGGTAAACATTCAGTACTTC CASSLAPAVNIQYF
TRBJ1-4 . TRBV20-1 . TGCAGTGCTCCCCCCGGGGGGCGCGTAGGGGCAGGTGAAAAACTGTTTTTT CSAPPGGRVGAGEKLFF
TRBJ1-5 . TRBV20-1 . TGCAGTGCCCAACCCCGGAGTTATAGCAATCAGCCCCAGCATTTT CSAQPRSYSNQPQHF
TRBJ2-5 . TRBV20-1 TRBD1 TGCAGTGCTAAGGGTAACAGGGGAGAGGAGACCCAGTACTTC CSAKGNRGEETQYF
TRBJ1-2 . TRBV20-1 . TGCAGTGCTAGGGGAGCGGACAGCACCTATGGCTACACCTTC CSARGADSTYGYTF
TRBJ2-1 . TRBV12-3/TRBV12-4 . TGTGCCAGCAGCCGCTTAGGTCGAGGGCAAGGACAAGAGACCCAGTTCTTC CASSRLGRGQGQETQFF
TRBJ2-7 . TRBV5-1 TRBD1 TGCGCCAGCAGCTTGGCGGTCGGGACAGGGTCCGACGAGCAGTACTTC CASSLAVGTGSDEQYF
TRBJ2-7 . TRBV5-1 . TGCGCCAGCAGCTACCTCGGGGCTAACCTCCCTTACGAGCAGTACTTC CASSYLGANLPYEQYF
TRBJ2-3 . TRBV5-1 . TGCGCCAGTAGCTTGATAGCGGTTGGAAGCACAGATACGCAGTATTTT CASSLIAVGSTDTQYF
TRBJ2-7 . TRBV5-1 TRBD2 TGCGCCAGCAGCCCAAGGACTAGCGGGACCCCCTCCTACGAGCAGTACTTC CASSPRTSGTPSYEQYF
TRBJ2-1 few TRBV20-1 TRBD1 TGCAGTGCTAGAGCCCCCACCGGACAGGGGGCCTACAATGAGCAGTTCTTC CSARAPTGQGAYNEQFF
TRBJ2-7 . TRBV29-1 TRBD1 TGCAGCGTTGAAGAGACAGGGGACGAGCAGTACTTC CSVEETGDEQYF
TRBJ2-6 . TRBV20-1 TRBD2 TGCAGTGCTAGTGAATTCACTAGCGGGAGCTCCGGGGCCAACGTCCTGACTTTC CSASEFTSGSSGANVLTF
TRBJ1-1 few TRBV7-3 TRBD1 TGTGCCAGCAGCCAGGACAGGAGGGGGACTGAAGCTTTCTTT CASSQDRRGTEAFF
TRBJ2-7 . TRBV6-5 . TGTGCCAGCAGATGGCAGGGGGGTTCCTACGAGCAGTACTTC CASRWQGGSYEQYF
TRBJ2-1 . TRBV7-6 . TGTGCCAGCAGCTTAGATCACAATGAGCAGTTCTTC CASSLDHNEQFF
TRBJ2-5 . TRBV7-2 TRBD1 TGTGCCAGCAGCGCCAAAAGACGCAGGGGGCAAGAGACCCAGTACTTC CASSAKRRRGQETQYF
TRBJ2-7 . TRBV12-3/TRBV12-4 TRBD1 TGTGCCAGCAGTGTTCGGACAGGGCGCGAGCAGTACTTC CASSVRTGREQYF
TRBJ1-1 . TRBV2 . TGTGCCAGCAGAAGGGACAAGAACACTGAAGCTTTCTTT CASRRDKNTEAFF
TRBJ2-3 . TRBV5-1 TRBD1 TGCGCCAGCAAAAACAGGGGGTCTTTCACAGATACGCAGTATTTT CASKNRGSFTDTQYF
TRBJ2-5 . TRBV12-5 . TGTGCTAGTGGATATCACCAGGGTAGGGAGACCCAGTACTTC CASGYHQGRETQYF
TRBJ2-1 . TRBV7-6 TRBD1 TGTGCCAGCAGCCGTCGACAGGGGAGCTCCTACAATGAGCAGTTCTTC CASSRRQGSSYNEQFF
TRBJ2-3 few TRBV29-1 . TGCAGCGTTGCCGACAGGGGAGGGGAAGATACGCAGTATTTT CSVADRGGEDTQYF
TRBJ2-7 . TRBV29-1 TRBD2 TGCAGCGTTGAAGATCGACTAGCGGGAGGGCCCAACGAGCAGTACTTC CSVEDRLAGGPNEQYF
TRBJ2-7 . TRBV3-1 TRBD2 TGTGCCAGCAGCCAAGGACCGAGCGGGGGTGACCGCTACGAGCAGTACTTC CASSQGPSGGDRYEQYF
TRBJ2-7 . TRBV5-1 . TGCGCCAGCAGCATTTCCGGGACGGCTCTGGGTTACGAGCAGTACTTC CASSISGTALGYEQYF
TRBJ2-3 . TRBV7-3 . TGTGCCAGCAGACGGGAACCCGGCGGAGATACGCAGTATTTT CASRREPGGDTQYF
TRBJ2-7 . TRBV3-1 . TGTGCCAGCAGCCAAGGCCCCGTCTTCGGATCCTACGAGCAGTACTTC CASSQGPVFGSYEQYF
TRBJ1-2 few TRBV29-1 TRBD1 TGCAGCGTTGAACCGGGACAGGGGACAGATGGCTACACCTTC CSVEPGQGTDGYTF
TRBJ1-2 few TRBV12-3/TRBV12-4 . TGTGCCAGCAGTTTAGGGACAGCTGGAGTCTATGGCTACACCTTC CASSLGTAGVYGYTF
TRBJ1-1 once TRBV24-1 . TGTGCCACCAGTGATCCTTTTCAGGCAACTGAAGCTTTCTTT CATSDPFQATEAFF
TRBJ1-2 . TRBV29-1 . TGCAGCGTTGCTCCTAACTATGGCTACACCTTC CSVAPNYGYTF